The present entry profiles one TCR beta chain with its context. What it binds is unknown. Other DNA sequences in this specimen translate into the identical CDR3. The source of the sample is a study of shared clonotypes between healthy human individuals. Study at large: Each donor's CD4 naive and CD4 memory cells filled three plates apiece, CD8 naive two, and CD8 memory one. Findings of the study overall: Across subsets, estimated richness was generally greater for naive than for memory populations.

Assay runs were performed at deep level. Using immunoSEQ multiplex PCR, the repertoire was profiled, and TCRdb retains in-frame clones only, with some absent. The sample comprises fewer than 1.6 million clones, just under 99% of which are singletons, and over 0.3% rests with the top ten. Trimming pared 2 bases from V and 2 bases from J, leaving 4 bases between. This CDR3 spans 11 amino acids. Germline V gene lookup returns CDR1 GTSNPN and CDR2 SVGIG (reference sequence). The rearrangement links TRBV30 to TRBJ2-7; D unclear. This clonotype originated in a man aged 30-40 years in good health. The sample taken for sequencing was naive CD4+ T cells sorted from blood. Subset specified: CD45RA+ positively selected. The CDR3 protein is CAWSRTYEQYF. CDR3 DNA: TGTGCCTGGAGTCGTACCTACGAGCAGTACTTC.